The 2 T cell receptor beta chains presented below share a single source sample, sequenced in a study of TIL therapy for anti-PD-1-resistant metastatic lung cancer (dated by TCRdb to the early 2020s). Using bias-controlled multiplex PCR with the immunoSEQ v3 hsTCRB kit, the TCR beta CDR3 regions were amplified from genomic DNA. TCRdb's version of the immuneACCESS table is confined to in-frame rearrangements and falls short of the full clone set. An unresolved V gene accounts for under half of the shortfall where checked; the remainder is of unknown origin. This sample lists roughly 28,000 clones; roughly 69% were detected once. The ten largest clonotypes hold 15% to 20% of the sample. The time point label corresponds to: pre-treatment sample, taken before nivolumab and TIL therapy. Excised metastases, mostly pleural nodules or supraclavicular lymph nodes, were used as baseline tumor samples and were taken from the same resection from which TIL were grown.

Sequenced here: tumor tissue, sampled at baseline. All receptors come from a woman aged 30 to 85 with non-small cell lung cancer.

CDR3 residues: CASEKWVGVNEQFF. CDR3 in DNA: TGTGCCAGCGAAAAATGGGTAGGGGTCAATGAGCAGTTCTTC. The V call is TRBV6-6, the J call TRBJ2-1, with D maybe TRBD1 (5 bases). Germline CDR1 and CDR2: MNHNY and SVGAGI (reference sequence). Trimming took off 8 bases at V and 6 bases at J, with 17 bases between the two ends. This CDR3 region has 14 residues.

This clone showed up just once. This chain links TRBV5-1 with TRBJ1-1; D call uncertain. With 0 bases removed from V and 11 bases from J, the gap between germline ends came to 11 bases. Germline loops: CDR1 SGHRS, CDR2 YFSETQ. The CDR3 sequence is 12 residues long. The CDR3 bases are TGCGCCAGCAGCTTGGACGGGGTGGAGGCTTTCTTT. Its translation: CASSLDGVEAFF.